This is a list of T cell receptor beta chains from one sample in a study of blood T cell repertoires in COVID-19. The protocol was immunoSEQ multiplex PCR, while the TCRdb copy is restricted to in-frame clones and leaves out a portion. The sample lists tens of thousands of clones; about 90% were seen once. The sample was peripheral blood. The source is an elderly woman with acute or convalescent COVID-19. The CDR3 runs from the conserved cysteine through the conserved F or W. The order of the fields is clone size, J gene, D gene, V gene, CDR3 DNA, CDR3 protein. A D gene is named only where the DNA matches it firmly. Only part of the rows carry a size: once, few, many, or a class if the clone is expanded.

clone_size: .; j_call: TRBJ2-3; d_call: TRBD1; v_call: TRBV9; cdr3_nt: TGTGCCAGCAGCGGGGGGGACAGGGGCACAGATACGCAGTATTTT; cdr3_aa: CASSGGDRGTDTQYF
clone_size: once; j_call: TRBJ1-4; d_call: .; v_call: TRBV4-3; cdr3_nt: TGCGCCAGCAGCTTAATACAACGAACTAATGAAAAACTGTTTTTT; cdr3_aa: CASSLIQRTNEKLFF
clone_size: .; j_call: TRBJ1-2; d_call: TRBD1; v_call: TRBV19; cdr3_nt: TGTGCCAGTAGTATCCAGACAGGGCCCATGGGCTACACCTTC; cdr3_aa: CASSIQTGPMGYTF
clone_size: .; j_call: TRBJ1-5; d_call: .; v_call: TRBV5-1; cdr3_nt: TGCGCCAGCAGCTTGGCGCAGAATCAGCCCCAGCATTTT; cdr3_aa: CASSLAQNQPQHF
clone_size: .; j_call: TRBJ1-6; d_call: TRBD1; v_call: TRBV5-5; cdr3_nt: TGTGCCAGCAACCCGGGACAGGGGCTCTCCTATAATTCACCCCTCCACTTT; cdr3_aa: CASNPGQGLSYNSPLHF
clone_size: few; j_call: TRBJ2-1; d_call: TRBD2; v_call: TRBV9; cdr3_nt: TGTGCCAGCAGCGTAGCGGGAGGGAGGATCAATGAGCAGTTCTTC; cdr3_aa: CASSVAGGRINEQFF
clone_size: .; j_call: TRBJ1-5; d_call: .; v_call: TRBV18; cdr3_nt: TGTGCCAGCTCATTGGACAGTAATCAGCCCCAGCATTTT; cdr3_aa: CASSLDSNQPQHF
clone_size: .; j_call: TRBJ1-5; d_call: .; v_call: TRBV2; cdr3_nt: TGTGCCAGCTGGGGAGACACCTCCAATCAGCCCCAGCATTTT; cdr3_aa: CASWGDTSNQPQHF
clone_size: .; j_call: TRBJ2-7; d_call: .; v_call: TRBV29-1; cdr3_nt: TGCAGCGTTGAAGAGGGGAGCTCCTACGAGCAGTACTTC; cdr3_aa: CSVEEGSSYEQYF
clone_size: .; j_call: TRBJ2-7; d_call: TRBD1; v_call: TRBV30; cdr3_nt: TGTGCCTGGAGTGGAACAGGGGACGAGCAGTACTTC; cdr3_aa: CAWSGTGDEQYF
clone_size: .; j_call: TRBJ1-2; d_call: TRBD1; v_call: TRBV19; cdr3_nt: TGTGCCAGTAGTCCGAGGACAGGCGGAGGCTACACCTTC; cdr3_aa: CASSPRTGGGYTF
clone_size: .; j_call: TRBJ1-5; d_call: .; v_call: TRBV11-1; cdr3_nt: TGTGCCAGCAGCACAGGTGTTAGGCAGCCCCAGCATTTT; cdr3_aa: CASSTGVRQPQHF
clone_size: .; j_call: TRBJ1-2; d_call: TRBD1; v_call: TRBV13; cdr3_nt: TGTGCCAGCAGCACGCTACAGGGGGCGGAATATGGCTACACCTTC; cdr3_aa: CASSTLQGAEYGYTF
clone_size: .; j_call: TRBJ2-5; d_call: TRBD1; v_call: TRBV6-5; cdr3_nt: TGTGCCAGCAGCTTGGACAGGACCCTTCAAGAGACCCAGTACTTC; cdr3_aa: CASSLDRTLQETQYF
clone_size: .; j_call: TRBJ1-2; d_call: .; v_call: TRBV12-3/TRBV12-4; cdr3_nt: TGTGCCAGCAGTTTCGGCTATGGCTACACCTTC; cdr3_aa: CASSFGYGYTF
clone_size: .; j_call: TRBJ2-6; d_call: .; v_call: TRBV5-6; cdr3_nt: TGTGCCAGCAGCAGCTCGGGGTCTGGGGCCAACGTCCTGACTTTC; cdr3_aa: CASSSSGSGANVLTF
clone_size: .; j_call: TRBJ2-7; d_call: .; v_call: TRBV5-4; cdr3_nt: TGTGCCAGCAGCCCAAGGGTTGGGACTTACGAGCAGTACTTC; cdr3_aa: CASSPRVGTYEQYF
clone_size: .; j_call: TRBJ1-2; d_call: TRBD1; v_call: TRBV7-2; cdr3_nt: TGTGCCAGCAGCTCGAACCCTGGGACAGTCTATGGCTACACCTTC; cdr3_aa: CASSSNPGTVYGYTF
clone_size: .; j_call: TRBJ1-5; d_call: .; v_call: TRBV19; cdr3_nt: TGTGCCAGTATGGGCAGGGGTTCTAGCAATCAGCCCCAGCATTTT; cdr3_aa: CASMGRGSSNQPQHF
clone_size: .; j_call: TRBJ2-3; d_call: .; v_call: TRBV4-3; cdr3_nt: TGCGCCAGCAGCCAAGACCCGGGGGGCCGGGGAGATACGCAGTATTTT; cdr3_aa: CASSQDPGGRGDTQYF
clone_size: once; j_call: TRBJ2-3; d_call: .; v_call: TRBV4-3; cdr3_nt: TGCGCCAGCAGCCAAGATTGGATAGCTGGAGATACGCAGTATTTT; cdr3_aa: CASSQDWIAGDTQYF
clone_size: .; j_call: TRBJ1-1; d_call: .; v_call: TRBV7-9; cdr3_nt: TGTGCCAGCAGCTTAGTCGGAGGTCTGAACACTGAAGCTTTCTTT; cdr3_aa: CASSLVGGLNTEAFF
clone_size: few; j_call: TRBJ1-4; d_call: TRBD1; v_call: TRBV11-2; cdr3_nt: TGTGCCAGCAGCCCCCGCCGGGACAGAGAAATTAATGAAAAACTGTTTTTT; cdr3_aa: CASSPRRDREINEKLFF